This T cell receptor beta chain was documented in a study of blood T cell repertoires in COVID-19. About the research overall: COVID-19 samples collected from the United States, Italy and Spain covered acute and convalescent phases. Nucleic acid was either cDNA or gDNA, and it came from T cells, B-cell-depleted T cells, or PBMCs.

Germline lookup yields CDR1 GTSNPN and CDR2 SVGIG (reference sequence). V lost 3 bases and J lost 6; bases outside the gene matches: 8. CDR3 length: 13 residues. Authors' processing steps: Estimation of nucleated cell counts relied on the amplification of reference gene primers. Repertoires were generated with immunoSEQ multiplex PCR, while TCRdb's copy carries only in-frame clones and drops some. V and J calls and clone size come straight from that table; D and trimming were deduced from the DNA. The sample yields around 80,000 clones, around four fifths seen once. This receptor was obtained from a human donor in a cohort sampled during active COVID-19. Input material: peripheral blood. The chain is built from TRBV30 and TRBJ2-7; 7 nucleotides line up with TRBD1. The CDR3: CAWSTGDQGEQYF. The DNA of the CDR3 is TGTGCCTGGAGCACAGGGGACCAAGGCGAGCAGTACTTC.